Below are 13 T cell receptor beta chains sequenced from a single sample in a study of blood T cell repertoires in COVID-19. Produced via immunoSEQ multiplex PCR; TCRdb's table is partial and in-frame only. The data hold about 74,000 clones, with around 90% observed a single time. The specimen sequenced was peripheral blood. These receptors were taken from a woman of 80 years or more with active or convalescent COVID-19.

This clone was counted a single time. V is TRBV19 and J is TRBJ1-6, with 7 bases that match TRBD1. The V and J ends lost 3 bases and 11 bases, in that order; junction bases with no gene match: 7. The CDR3 contains 14 residues. Germline V gives CDR1 LNHDA, CDR2 SQIVND (reference sequence). CDR3 protein: CASSIRTGGPPLHF. The CDR3 DNA reads as TGTGCCAGTAGTATCCGGACAGGCGGCCCACCCCTCCACTTT.

The chain couples TRBV28 to TRBJ2-5, with 7 bases matching TRBD1. CDR3 length: 14 residues. Germline CDR1 is MDHEN and CDR2 is SYDVKM. V shed 5 bases, J shed 2 bases, and the junction held 5 bases outside the gene matches. This CDR3 reads CASSTLGQQETQYF. CDR3 DNA sequence: TGTGCCAGCAGTACCTTGGGACAGCAAGAGACCCAGTACTTC.

The gene calls are TRBV11-2 and TRBJ2-5, with 7 nucleotides matching TRBD1. The germline CDR1 and CDR2 sequences are SGHAT and FQNNGV. The CDR3 covers 13 residues. V lost 2 bases and J lost 4; bases outside the gene matches: 1. The CDR3 protein is CASSLPGGETQYF. CDR3 nucleotides: TGTGCCAGCAGCTTACCAGGGGGAGAGACCCAGTACTTC. Filled out from reference TRBV11-2 and TRBJ2-5, the complete variable domain reads EAGVAQSPRYKIIEKRQSVAFWCNPISGHATLYWYQQILGQGPKLLIQFQNNGVVDDSQLPKDRFSAERLKGVDSTLKIQPAKLEDSAVYLCASSLPGGETQYFGPGTRLLVL.

The chain recombines TRBV19 with TRBJ2-6, with 10 bases fitting TRBD1. The length of the CDR3 is 18 residues. Germline V gene sequence: CDR1 LNHDA, CDR2 SQIVND (reference sequence). V dropped 5 bases and J dropped 0; count of bases not matched to a gene: 7. DNA for the CDR3: TGTGCCAGTAGTGCCCAGGACAGGGGGGGCTCTGGGGCCAACGTCCTGACTTTC. It yields the protein CASSAQDRGGSGANVLTF.

The chain uses TRBV6-5 and TRBJ2-7; D call uncertain. The CDR3 totals 12 residues. Trimming cost V 4 bases and J 6 bases, with 10 bases left between them. In germline, CDR1 is MNHEY, CDR2 SVGAGI. The CDR3 DNA reads TGTGCCAGCAGTTCCGACTTCTCCGAGCAGTACTTC. Its protein is CASSSDFSEQYF.

J is TRBJ1-2 and V is TRBV5-4; D remains unclear. The CDR3 has 13 residues. Germline V gene data show CDR1 as SGHNT and CDR2 as YYREEE (reference sequence). Trimming took 0 bases from V and 4 from J, leaving 7 bases between them. In DNA, the CDR3 is TGTGCCAGCAGCTTGGTACAGACCTATGGCTACACCTTC. Translating gives CASSLVQTYGYTF.

V gene TRBV5-6 combines with J gene TRBJ2-1, with D perhaps matching TRBD2 (6 bases). Trimming removed 5 bases at V and 7 bases at J, with 16 bases between. Germline V gene data show CDR1 as SGHDT and CDR2 as YYEEEE. This CDR3 has 14 residues. For the CDR3, the DNA is TGTGCCAGCAGTTCCCCGGGAGAGTTAAATGAGCAGTTCTTC. Its translation: CASSSPGELNEQFF.

This chain connects TRBV6-2 or TRBV6-3 to TRBJ1-5; a possible D gene is TRBD1 (6 bases). Trimming stripped 6 bases from V and 2 bases from J, with 17 bases between. Looked up from germline, CDR1 is MNHEY and CDR2 is SVGEGT. CDR3 length: 16 residues. The DNA for the CDR3 is TGTGCCAGCAGCAACAGGGAAGGGATTGGCAATCAGCCCCAGCATTTT. As protein: CASSNREGIGNQPQHF.

V usage is TRBV24-1 and J usage is TRBJ2-1, with 7 bases aligning to TRBD1. CDR1 and CDR2 from the germline V gene are KGHDR and SFDVKD. The trim removed 4 bases at V and 9 bases at J, leaving 11 bases unmatched. The CDR3 extends over 15 amino acids. The DNA of the CDR3 is TGTGCCACCAGTGAGCCGAGACAGGGTGTGGGTGAGCAGTTCTTC. Encoded protein: CATSEPRQGVGEQFF.

The chain employs TRBV19 and TRBJ2-6; D might be TRBD1 (6 bases). Germline CDR1 LNHDA, CDR2 SQIVND (reference sequence). CDR3 length: 18 amino acids. V was clipped by 5 bases and J by 1 base, with 18 bases between them. The CDR3 region has the DNA TGTGCCAGTAGTCTGGGGGCAGGGAGTTTTTCTGGGGCCAACGTCCTGACTTTC. Its translation is CASSLGAGSFSGANVLTF.

This sequence joins TRBV5-1 and TRBJ2-7, with a tentative D call TRBD1 (5 bases). The germline V gene has CDR1 SGHRS and CDR2 YFSETQ. CDR3 size: 13 residues. The V and J ends lost 6 bases and 6 bases respectively, with 16 bases between them. CDR3 in amino acids: CASTNPQGAEQYF. The DNA of the CDR3 is TGCGCCAGCACCAATCCCCAGGGTGCCGAGCAGTACTTC.

The chain joins TRBV29-1 to TRBJ1-1; the D gene is possibly TRBD1 (5 bases). Trimming left V 8 bases short and J 0 bases short, with 13 bases between. This CDR3 region has 13 residues. Germline V lookup: CDR1 SQVTM, CDR2 ANQGSEA. CDR3 region: CSLSGHMNTEAFF. The CDR3, as DNA: TGCAGCCTGTCCGGACATATGAACACTGAAGCTTTCTTT.

This clone was detected once. The chain links TRBV12-5 to TRBJ2-1, with 7 bases aligning to TRBD2. The V segment lost 5 bases and the J segment 4 bases; nucleotides outside the gene matches: 11. This CDR3 comprises 16 residues. Germline V CDR1 and CDR2: LGHNT, FRNRAP. The CDR3 DNA sequence: TGTGCTAGTGGTCCCCCCAACGGGGGGTTGTACAATGAGCAGTTCTTC. Its protein product is CASGPPNGGLYNEQFF. The entire variable domain, with the rest obtained from reference TRBV12-5 and TRBJ2-1, is as follows: DARVTQTPRHKVTEMGQEVTMRCQPILGHNTVFWYRQTMMQGLELLAYFRNRAPLDDSGMPKDRFSAEMPDATLATLKIQPSEPRDSAVYFCASGPPNGGLYNEQFFGPGTRLTVL.